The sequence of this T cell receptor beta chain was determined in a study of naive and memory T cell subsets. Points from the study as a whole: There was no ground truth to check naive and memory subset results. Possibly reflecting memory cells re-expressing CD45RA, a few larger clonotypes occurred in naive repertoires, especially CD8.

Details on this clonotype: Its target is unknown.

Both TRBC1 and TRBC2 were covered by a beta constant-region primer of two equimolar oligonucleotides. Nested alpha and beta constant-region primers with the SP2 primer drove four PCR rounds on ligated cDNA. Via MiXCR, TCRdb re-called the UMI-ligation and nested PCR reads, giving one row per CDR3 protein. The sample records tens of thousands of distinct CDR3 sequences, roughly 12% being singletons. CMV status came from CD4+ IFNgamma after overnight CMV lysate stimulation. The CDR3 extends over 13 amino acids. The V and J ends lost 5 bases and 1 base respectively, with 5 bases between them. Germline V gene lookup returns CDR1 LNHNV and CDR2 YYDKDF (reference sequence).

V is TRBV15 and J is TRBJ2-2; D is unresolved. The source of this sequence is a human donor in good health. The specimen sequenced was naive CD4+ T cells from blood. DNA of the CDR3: TGTGCCACCAGCCGCAGGAACACCGGGGAGCTGTTTTTT. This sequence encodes CATSRRNTGELFF.